One and the same sample provided the 4 T cell receptor beta chains below, sequenced in a study of cytomegalovirus exposure and HLA in healthy donors. PCR was performed using 60 Vbeta and 13 Jbeta primers. The method was immunoSEQ multiplex PCR; TCRdb's version includes in-frame clones alone and lacks a portion of them. The sample yields about 160,000 clones, roughly 80% seen once. The sequenced sample consisted of PBMCs. The receptors come from a young woman in good health and CMV-seropositive.

The chain employs TRBV2 and TRBJ1-1; tentative D call: TRBD1 (6 bases). V was pared by 6 bases and J by 1 base, with 9 bases between. The CDR3 is made up of 13 amino acids. Germline-derived CDR1 and CDR2 are SNHLY and FYNNEI. In DNA, the CDR3 is TGTGCCAGCAGCGTGGGGGCGAACACTGAAGCTTTCTTT. Residues: CASSVGANTEAFF. Full variable domain (outside the CDR3, taken from reference TRBV2 and TRBJ1-1): EPEVTQTPSHQVTQMGQEVILRCVPISNHLYFYWYRQILGQKVEFLVSFYNNEISEKSEIFDDQFSVERPDGSNFTLKIRSTKLEDSAMYFCASSVGANTEAFFGQGTRLTVV.

The chain employs TRBV30 and TRBJ1-3; no firm D call. Trimming pared 3 bases from V and 0 bases from J, leaving 9 bases between. The CDR3 sequence is 14 residues long. The germline CDR1 and CDR2 sequences are GTSNPN and SVGIG (reference sequence). CDR3: CAWSRMSSGNTIYF. CDR3 nucleotide sequence: TGTGCCTGGAGCCGCATGAGCTCTGGAAACACCATATATTTT.

This clone is a singleton in its sample. The CDR3 loop reads CAGPGQEDTEAFF. CDR3 bases: TGCGCAGGGCCGGGACAGGAGGACACTGAAGCTTTCTTT. V and J are TRBV5-1 and TRBJ1-1, with 8 bases identical to TRBD1. The CDR3 is made up of 13 amino acids. CDR1 is SGHRS, CDR2 YFSETQ, per germline.

CDR3 loop: CASSLLQTGNNEQFF. CDR3 nucleotide sequence: TGTGCCAGCAGCTTACTCCAGACAGGAAACAATGAGCAGTTCTTC. The chain is built from TRBV7-3 and TRBJ2-1; D may be TRBD1 (6 bases). V lost 2 bases and J 5 bases, leaving 13 bases between the germline ends. The germline V gene has CDR1 SGHTA and CDR2 FQGTGA. There are 15 residues in the CDR3. The full variable domain, rest sourced from reference TRBV7-3 and TRBJ2-1, is GAGVSQTPSNKVTEKGKYVELRCDPISGHTALYWYRQSLGQGPEFLIYFQGTGAADDSGLPNDRFFAVRPEGSVSTLKIQRTERGDSAVYLCASSLLQTGNNEQFFGPGTRLTVL.